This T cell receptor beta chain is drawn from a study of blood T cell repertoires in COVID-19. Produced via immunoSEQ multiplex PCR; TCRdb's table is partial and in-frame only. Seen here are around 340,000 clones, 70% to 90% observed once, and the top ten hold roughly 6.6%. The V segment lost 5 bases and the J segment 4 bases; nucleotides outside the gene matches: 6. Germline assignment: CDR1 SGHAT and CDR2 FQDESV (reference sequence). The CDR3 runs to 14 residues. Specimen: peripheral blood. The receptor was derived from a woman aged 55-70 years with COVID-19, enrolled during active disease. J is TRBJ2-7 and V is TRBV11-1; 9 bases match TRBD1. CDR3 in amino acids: CASSGGQGLYEQYF. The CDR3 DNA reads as TGTGCCAGCAGCGGCGGACAGGGGCTATACGAGCAGTACTTC.